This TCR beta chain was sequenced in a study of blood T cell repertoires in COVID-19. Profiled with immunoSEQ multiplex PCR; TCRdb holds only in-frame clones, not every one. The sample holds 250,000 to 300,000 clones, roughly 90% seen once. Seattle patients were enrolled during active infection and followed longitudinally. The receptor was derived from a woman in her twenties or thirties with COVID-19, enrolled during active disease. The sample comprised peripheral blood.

CDR3 amino acids: CASSLIGGLNTGELFF. CDR3 in DNA: TGTGCCAGCAGCTTAATCGGGGGGCTTAACACCGGGGAGCTGTTTTTT. V is TRBV11-3 and J is TRBJ2-2; D might be TRBD2 (7 bases). Trimming stripped 2 bases from V and 2 bases from J, with 12 bases between. Germline CDR1 SGHNT, CDR2 YENEEA. This CDR3 spans 16 amino acids.